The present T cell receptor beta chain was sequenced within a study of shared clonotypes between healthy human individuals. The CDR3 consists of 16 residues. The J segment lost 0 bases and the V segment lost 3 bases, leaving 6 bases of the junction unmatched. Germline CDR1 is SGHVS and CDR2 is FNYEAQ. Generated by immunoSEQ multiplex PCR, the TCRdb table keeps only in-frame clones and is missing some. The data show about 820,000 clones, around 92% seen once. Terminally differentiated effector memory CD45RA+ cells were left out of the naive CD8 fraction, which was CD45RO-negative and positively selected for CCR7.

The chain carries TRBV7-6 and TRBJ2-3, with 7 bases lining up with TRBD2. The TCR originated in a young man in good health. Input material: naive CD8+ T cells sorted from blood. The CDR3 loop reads CASSFLSSGSTDTQYF. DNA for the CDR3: TGTGCCAGCAGCTTCTTGAGTAGCGGGAGCACAGATACGCAGTATTTT.